This T cell receptor beta chain derives from a study of cytomegalovirus exposure and HLA in healthy donors. Findings and caveats of the study: Later on, an analysis tied 15,000 to 20,000 TCR beta sequences to HLA alleles at 0.05 false discovery rate.

The PCR contained 60 Vbeta and 13 Jbeta primers. Repertoires were generated with immunoSEQ multiplex PCR, while TCRdb's copy carries only in-frame clones and drops some. This table holds about 80,000 clones, around 62% found once. The table lists this clone with a few counts. Its antigen is still unknown. Per the germline V gene, CDR1 is MNHNS and CDR2 is SASEGT. The CDR3 extends over 13 amino acids. V was pared by 7 bases and J by 7 bases, with 6 bases of the junction left unmatched. The receptor's source is a male donor in good health and CMV-seropositive. This sequence joins TRBV6-1 and TRBJ1-5, with 8 nucleotides matching TRBD1. Sequencing was performed on PBMCs. The CDR3 coding sequence is TGTGCCAGCAACGGACAGGGAGGACAGCCCCAGCATTTT. This encodes CASNGQGGQPQHF.